One sample yielded the 7 T cell receptor beta chains listed below, sequenced in a study of T cell repertoires in cytomegalovirus infection. For these TCRs, the target antigens are not known. From the reads, TCRdb called clonotypes with MiXCR, one entry per CDR3 protein. In the table there are about 770,000 distinct CDR3 sequences, under 35% of which are singletons. The sequencing used cultured CD8+ T cells from PBMCs, collected from culture after CMV antigen stimulation. These receptors came from a human donor in good health (CMV status not recorded). Some clones in this sample may be carry-over from other donors' samples.

The genes are TRBV20-1 and TRBJ1-5; the match to TRBD1 covers 10 bases. Germline CDR1 and CDR2: DFQATT and SNEGSKA (reference sequence). V lost 6 bases and J lost 5; bases outside the gene matches: 4. The CDR3 extends over 13 amino acids. CDR3 residues: CSAPGQGHQPQHF. The CDR3 DNA reads TGCAGTGCACCGGGACAGGGGCATCAGCCCCAGCATTTT.

The chain has TRBV27 and TRBJ1-2; a possible D gene is TRBD1 (6 bases). Germline CDR1 MNHEY, CDR2 SMNVEV (reference sequence). Trimming pared 6 bases from V and 4 bases from J, leaving 18 bases between. This CDR3 spans 15 amino acids. CDR3 amino acids: CASSLWVDSPYGYTF. The CDR3 bases are TGTGCCAGCAGCCTTTGGGTGGACAGCCCCTATGGCTACACCTTC.

The V call is TRBV19, the J call TRBJ2-1; 8 positions agree with TRBD2. Trimming removed 5 bases from V and 6 bases from J; junction bases left unmatched: 12. The V gene's germline CDR1 is LNHDA and CDR2 SQIVND (reference sequence). The length of the CDR3 is 16 residues. Written as DNA, the CDR3 is TGTGCCAGTAGTCTCACCGGTACTAGCGGCACCAATGAGCAGTTCTTC. This encodes CASSLTGTSGTNEQFF.

This sequence joins TRBV6-5 and TRBJ2-5; 9 bases agree with TRBD1. The germline V gene has CDR1 MNHEY and CDR2 SVGAGI. The CDR3 consists of 17 residues. Trimming took 0 bases from V and 2 from J; bases not matched to a gene: 7. This chain's CDR3 is CASSYSGTGYLQETQYF. In nucleotides, the CDR3 is TGTGCCAGCAGTTACTCTGGGACAGGGTACCTACAAGAGACCCAGTACTTC.

Many counts were recorded for this clonotype. The V and J genes are TRBV7-6 and TRBJ2-2; TRBD1 might be the D (6 bases). The CDR3 runs 13 residues. CDR1 is SGHVS, CDR2 FNYEAQ, per germline. Trimming removed 5 bases from V and 5 bases from J, with 9 bases in between. The DNA for the CDR3 is TGTGCCAGCAGCCCAGGGGTTACCGGGGAGCTGTTTTTT. Translating gives CASSPGVTGELFF.

This clonotype was counted a few times. The chain employs TRBV11-2 and TRBJ2-7; D unresolved. The CDR3 length is 11 residues. CDR1 and CDR2 from the germline V gene are SGHAT and FQNNGV. V lost 4 bases to trimming and J lost 4 bases, with 5 bases between them. The CDR3 spells CASSSRYEQYV. The CDR3 nucleotides read TGTGCCAGCAGCTCCAGGTACGAGCAGTACGTC.

This clonotype was seen more than once but under ten times. This chain links TRBV2 with TRBJ1-1, with a tentative D call TRBD1 (5 bases). This CDR3 is built from 14 residues. Trimming cost V 5 bases and J 4 bases, with 14 bases left between them. CDR1 and CDR2 (germline): SNHLY, FYNNEI. The CDR3 DNA reads as TGTGCCAGCAGTCCTGACAGCATCAGCACTGAAGCTTTCTTT. This codes for CASSPDSISTEAFF.